These 6 T cell receptor beta chains were sequenced from one sample in a study of T cell responses to AZD1222 COVID-19 vaccine. Clones were read by immunoSEQ multiplex PCR, and TCRdb kept only the in-frame ones, dropping some. This table holds 100,000 or so clones, approximately 86% found once. The source was peripheral blood, collected on day 0 of AZD1222 vaccination. The receptors stem from an adult in good health.

The chain couples TRBV3-1 (or the pseudogene TRBV3-2) to TRBJ2-5, with D perhaps matching TRBD2 (5 bases). Germline V gives CDR1 LGHDT, CDR2 YNNKEL (reference sequence). This CDR3 contains 13 residues. V lost 2 bases and J lost 4, with 8 bases in between. DNA of the CDR3: TGTGCCAGCAGCCAACCGGCGGGAGAGACCCAGTACTTC. This translates into CASSQPAGETQYF.

The V call is TRBV4-3, the J call TRBJ1-6, with 9 bases aligning to TRBD1. The CDR3 consists of 14 residues. CDR1 is LGHNA and CDR2 is YSLEER in the germline V gene. With 6 bases clipped from V and 7 bases from J, the junction kept 4 bases outside the gene matches. CDR3 sequence: CASSPGTGNSPLHF. The CDR3 DNA is TGCGCCAGCAGTCCAGGGACAGGGAATTCACCCCTCCACTTT.

The V gene is TRBV7-9, the J gene TRBJ1-1; D unclear. V shed 8 bases and J shed 0 bases, with 7 bases lying between them. The V gene's germline CDR1 is SEHNR and CDR2 FQNEAQ (reference sequence). The length of the CDR3 is 12 residues. CDR3 amino acids: CASLGMNTEAFF. The CDR3 DNA sequence: TGTGCCAGCCTCGGAATGAACACTGAAGCTTTCTTT. Variable domain in full (rest from reference TRBV7-9 and TRBJ1-1): DTGVSQNPRHKITKRGQNVTFRCDPISEHNRLYWYRQTLGQGPEFLTYFQNEAQLEKSRLLSDRFSAERPKGSFSTLEIQRTEQGDSAMYLCASLGMNTEAFFGQGTRLTVV.

The chain couples TRBV30 to TRBJ1-6, with D unclear. The germline V gene encodes CDR1 GTSNPN and CDR2 SVGIG (reference sequence). V was cut by 1 base and J by 10 bases, with 11 bases left in between. The length of the CDR3 is 13 residues. CDR3 sequence reads: CAWSGETVSPLHF. Here the CDR3 DNA reads TGTGCCTGGAGTGGGGAAACGGTATCACCCCTCCACTTT.

This clone has only a few counts. DNA of the CDR3: TGTGCCAGCAGTAGGGGAGCGAGGGGCTACACCTTC. Protein: CASSRGARGYTF. The chain carries TRBV2 and TRBJ1-2; D may be TRBD1 (5 bases). Looked up from germline, CDR1 is SNHLY and CDR2 is FYNNEI. Trimming left V 5 bases short and J 8 bases short, with 12 bases between. The CDR3 covers 12 residues.

The rearrangement uses TRBV19 and TRBJ1-5, with 7 bases identical to TRBD1. Germline CDR1 is LNHDA and CDR2 is SQIVND (reference sequence). The CDR3 covers 15 residues. With 5 bases clipped from V and 1 base from J, the junction kept 5 bases outside the gene matches. This chain's CDR3 is CASSLGTASNQPQHF. CDR3 sequence (DNA): TGTGCCAGTAGTCTTGGGACAGCCAGCAATCAGCCCCAGCATTTT.